The 30 T cell receptor beta chains given below trace back to one sample, sequenced in a study of T cells after yellow fever vaccination. Each CDR3 protein is one row after TCRdb ran MiXCR on the 5' RACE reads. The profile shows 15,000 or so distinct CDR3 sequences, more than 4% of them singletons. Sequencing used PBMCs, either bulk or a sorted T-cell subset (CD4+, CD8+, memory, or dextramer-sorted; not recorded which), obtained 15 days after the yellow fever booster vaccination. The receptors were gathered from a man aged 25-40 years who received the YFV17D yellow fever vaccine.

This clonotype was seen repeatedly, ten times or more. The genes are TRBV9 and TRBJ2-1; D is uncertain. Germline CDR1 reads SGDLS; CDR2 reads YYNGEE. This CDR3 contains 12 residues. V was cut by 3 bases and J by 8 bases, with 9 bases left in between. As DNA, the CDR3 is TGTGCCAGCAGCGGGGGAAACTATGAGCAGTTCTTC. Translating it yields CASSGGNYEQFF.

The sample holds many counts of this clonotype. The rearrangement links TRBV7-9 to TRBJ1-1; 10 bases match TRBD1. Trimming took 5 bases from V and 3 from J; bases not matched to a gene: 9. CDR1 and CDR2 from the germline V gene are SEHNR and FQNEAQ (reference sequence). The CDR3 is made up of 16 amino acids. CDR3 in amino acids: CASSQGTGVRDTEAFF. The CDR3 nucleotides read TGTGCCAGCAGCCAAGGGACAGGGGTTAGGGACACTGAAGCTTTCTTT.

This clonotype has ten or more counts. V gene TRBV15 combines with J gene TRBJ2-2; 10 bases agree with TRBD1. The germline gives CDR1 LNHNV, CDR2 YYDKDF (reference sequence). This CDR3 comprises 15 residues. V was clipped by 5 bases and J by 6 bases; unmatched bases: 6. DNA for the CDR3: TGTGCCACCAGCCCGGGACAGGGGTCTTCCGGGGAGCTGTTTTTT. It codes for CATSPGQGSSGELFF.

This clonotype was detected many times. The chain is built from TRBV20-1 and TRBJ1-2; D is uncertain. Germline CDR1 is DFQATT and CDR2 is SNEGSKA (reference sequence). The CDR3 is made up of 16 amino acids. V lost 0 bases and J lost 4, with 18 bases in between. The CDR3: CSARESTGGDLYGYTF. CDR3 sequence (DNA): TGCAGTGCTAGAGAATCGACCGGAGGAGACCTCTATGGCTACACCTTC.

This clonotype has ten or more counts. The rearrangement joins TRBV20-1 to TRBJ1-3; D is possibly TRBD1 (5 bases). V shed 0 bases and J shed 2 bases, with 8 bases lying between them. Germline lookup yields CDR1 DFQATT and CDR2 SNEGSKA (reference sequence). The CDR3 totals 14 residues. The CDR3 loop is CSARDQGPGNTIYF. CDR3 nucleotides: TGCAGTGCTAGAGACCAGGGACCTGGAAACACCATATATTTT.

This clonotype is labeled as medium-sized. The J gene is TRBJ2-1, the V gene TRBV6-5, with D hard to call. From germline, CDR1 is MNHEY and CDR2 SVGAGI. The germline V and J ends were trimmed by 2 bases and 3 bases, with 8 bases remaining between them. This CDR3 region has 14 residues. CDR3 region: CASSYGGSYNEQFF. The CDR3 region has the DNA TGTGCCAGCAGTTACGGCGGAAGCTACAATGAGCAGTTCTTC.

This clonotype was detected ten times or more. This rearrangement joins TRBV27 to TRBJ1-2; weak D call: TRBD1 (5 bases). V was clipped by 2 bases and J by 8 bases, with 12 bases between them. The CDR3 runs 13 residues. CDR1 is MNHEY and CDR2 is SMNVEV in the germline V gene (reference sequence). The CDR3 DNA sequence: TGTGCCAGCAGTTTAGGGACCCGCGGCGGCTACACCTTC. As protein: CASSLGTRGGYTF.

This clonotype was detected many times. The chain carries TRBV5-1 and TRBJ1-4; D might be TRBD1 (5 bases). Germline-derived CDR1 and CDR2 are SGHRS and YFSETQ. The CDR3 has 18 amino acids. The V and J ends lost 0 bases and 11 bases respectively, with 26 bases between them. The CDR3 protein is CASSLATDPETTVVKLFF. The CDR3 region has the DNA TGCGCCAGCAGCTTGGCGACAGACCCAGAAACGACCGTCGTGAAACTGTTTTTT.

This clonotype was detected many times. The chain employs TRBV29-1 and TRBJ2-2, with unresolved D. The CDR3 runs 13 residues. CDR1 and CDR2 from the germline V gene are SQVTM and ANQGSEA. V dropped 4 bases and J dropped 0 bases, with 6 bases sitting between them. The CDR3 loop reads CSVGKSNTGELFF. CDR3 DNA: TGCAGCGTTGGGAAATCGAACACCGGGGAGCTGTTTTTT.

This clonotype was recorded at least ten times. The chain employs TRBV5-1 and TRBJ1-2, with TRBD1 matching 8 bases. Losses at the gene ends were 5 bases for V and 0 bases for J; bases not matched to a gene: 6. Per the germline V gene, CDR1 is SGHRS and CDR2 is YFSETQ. The CDR3 runs 15 residues. CDR3 residues: CASRWGQATNYGYTF. CDR3 DNA: TGCGCCAGCAGATGGGGACAGGCCACTAACTATGGCTACACCTTC. Using reference TRBV5-1 and TRBJ1-2 for the parts outside the CDR3, the full variable domain is KAGVTQTPRYLIKTRGQQVTLSCSPISGHRSVSWYQQTPGQGLQFLFEYFSETQRNKGNFPGRFSGRQFSNSRSEMNVSTLELGDSALYLCASRWGQATNYGYTFGSGTRLTVV.

This clonotype was seen repeatedly, ten times or more. The J gene is TRBJ1-1, the V gene TRBV6-5; no definite D call. The CDR3 extends over 14 amino acids. Trimming took off 6 bases at V and 4 bases at J, with 15 bases between the two ends. Germline values: CDR1 MNHEY, CDR2 SVGAGI. In DNA, the CDR3 is TGTGCCAGCAGGCCTCCACCCGGCGGCACTGAAGCTTTCTTT. It codes for CASRPPPGGTEAFF.

This clonotype was seen ten or more times. The genes are TRBV20-1 and TRBJ2-1; tentatively, D is TRBD1 (6 bases). Trimming shortened V by 4 bases and J by 4 bases, and 11 bases separated the two germline ends. The CDR3 totals 13 residues. Per germline, CDR1 DFQATT and CDR2 SNEGSKA (reference sequence). The CDR3 loop is CSAKDRSYNEQFF. Written as DNA, the CDR3 is TGCAGTGCTAAGGACAGAAGTTACAATGAGCAGTTCTTC.

This clonotype was seen many times. This chain uses TRBV29-1 with TRBJ1-4, with no clear D. V was cut by 5 bases and J by 11 bases, with 12 bases left in between. The length of the CDR3 is 11 residues. Germline values: CDR1 SQVTM, CDR2 ANQGSEA. Here the CDR3 reads CSVLGSGKLFF. Written as DNA, the CDR3 is TGCAGCGTTTTGGGGTCGGGCAAACTGTTTTTT.

This clonotype has a handful of counts. The CDR3 spells CSAIGGRYGDRNTPYNEQFF. The CDR3 DNA reads TGCAGTGCTATAGGCGGGCGTTACGGGGACCGCAATACCCCATACAATGAGCAGTTCTTC. The chain has TRBV20-1 and TRBJ2-1; D could derive from TRBD1 or TRBD2 (5 bases each). Germline CDR1 DFQATT, CDR2 SNEGSKA (reference sequence). This CDR3 comprises 20 residues. The V end lost 4 bases, the J end lost 4 bases, and 32 bases lay between the germline ends.

This clonotype was seen at least ten times. V and J are TRBV5-1 and TRBJ2-1; 14 bases are a match to TRBD2. Looked up from germline, CDR1 is SGHRS and CDR2 is YFSETQ. Trimming removed 4 bases from V and 10 bases from J; junction bases left unmatched: 7. The CDR3 is 15 amino acids. CDR3: CASSPGLAGVGEQFF. The CDR3 DNA reads as TGCGCCAGCAGCCCGGGACTAGCGGGAGTAGGCGAGCAGTTCTTC. The full variable domain, in which reference TRBV5-1 and TRBJ2-1 provide the parts outside the CDR3, is KAGVTQTPRYLIKTRGQQVTLSCSPISGHRSVSWYQQTPGQGLQFLFEYFSETQRNKGNFPGRFSGRQFSNSRSEMNVSTLELGDSALYLCASSPGLAGVGEQFFGPGTRLTVL.

This clonotype was detected many times. CDR3 coding DNA: TGCAGTGCTAGTTTAGCGGCACTTTACAATGAGCAGTTCTTC. Its translation: CSASLAALYNEQFF. The V gene is TRBV20-1, the J gene TRBJ2-1; TRBD2 might be the D (6 bases). CDR1 DFQATT and CDR2 SNEGSKA come from the germline V gene (reference sequence). CDR3 length equals 14 residues. V lost 3 bases and J 4 bases, leaving 13 bases between the germline ends.

This clonotype was seen repeatedly, ten times or more. This chain connects TRBV6-5 to TRBJ2-1, with TRBD2 matching 11 bases. The CDR3 totals 18 residues. J was trimmed by 1 base and V by 7 bases; bases with no gene match: 12. Per the germline V gene, CDR1 is MNHEY and CDR2 is SVGAGI. The CDR3 loop is CASTSRRTSGYSYNEQFF. DNA for the CDR3: TGTGCCAGCACTTCAAGGAGGACTAGCGGGTATTCCTACAATGAGCAGTTCTTC.

This clonotype was counted at least ten times. V and J are TRBV5-1 and TRBJ1-1; D call uncertain. Trimming took 0 bases from V and 0 from J, leaving 9 bases between them. Germline-derived CDR1 and CDR2 are SGHRS and YFSETQ. The CDR3 is 15 amino acids. CDR3 region: CASSLGGPMNTEAFF. The CDR3 DNA reads TGCGCCAGCAGCTTGGGTGGGCCAATGAACACTGAAGCTTTCTTT. The entire variable domain, with the rest obtained from reference TRBV5-1 and TRBJ1-1, is as follows: KAGVTQTPRYLIKTRGQQVTLSCSPISGHRSVSWYQQTPGQGLQFLFEYFSETQRNKGNFPGRFSGRQFSNSRSEMNVSTLELGDSALYLCASSLGGPMNTEAFFGQGTRLTVV.

This clonotype was recorded many times. The chain employs TRBV27 and TRBJ2-3, with TRBD2 matching over 9 bases. The CDR3 runs to 18 residues. V was pared by 1 base and J by 4 bases, with 12 bases of the junction left unmatched. Germline V lookup: CDR1 MNHEY, CDR2 SMNVEV (reference sequence). CDR3 residues: CASSLYSGRGLISDTQYF. CDR3 DNA sequence: TGTGCCAGCAGTTTATATAGCGGGAGAGGATTAATATCAGATACGCAGTATTTT.

The sample holds many counts of this clonotype. DNA for the CDR3: TGTGCCAGCAGCTTAATGGCCACCTGGGAGCAGTACTTC. It yields the protein CASSLMATWEQYF. The V gene is TRBV7-2, the J gene TRBJ2-7; D remains ambiguous. V was shortened by 2 bases and J by 7 bases, with 12 bases between the two germline ends. The CDR3 is 13 amino acids. Germline CDR1 is SGHTA and CDR2 is FQGNSA.

This clonotype was observed many times. The V call is TRBV7-9, the J call TRBJ1-6; perhaps TRBD1 as D (6 bases). Between the trimmed V and J ends, which lost 3 bases and 10 bases, there was a span of 16 bases. The CDR3 spans 15 residues. Germline V gene sequence: CDR1 SEHNR, CDR2 FQNEAQ (reference sequence). CDR3 amino acids: CASSFRQGIDSPLHF. CDR3 DNA sequence: TGTGCCAGCAGCTTTAGGCAGGGGATCGACTCACCCCTCCACTTT.

CDR3 sequence reads: CASSQEPAGVYNEQFF. The CDR3 nucleotides are TGTGCCAGCAGCCAAGAACCAGCGGGAGTCTACAATGAGCAGTTCTTC. This chain uses TRBV3-1 with TRBJ2-1, with 8 bases matching TRBD2. V lost 0 bases and J lost 3; bases outside the gene matches: 4. This CDR3 has 16 amino acids. The germline V gene encodes CDR1 LGHDT and CDR2 YNNKEL (reference sequence).

This clonotype is judged medium-sized. This rearrangement joins TRBV5-1 to TRBJ2-1; maybe TRBD2 (5 bases). The CDR3 sequence is 15 residues long. V was shortened by 0 bases and J by 0 bases, with 7 bases between the two germline ends. Germline CDR1 is SGHRS and CDR2 is YFSETQ. CDR3 amino acids: CASSLEGSSYNEQFF. CDR3 DNA sequence: TGCGCCAGCAGCTTGGAAGGGAGCTCCTACAATGAGCAGTTCTTC.

The gene calls are TRBV29-1 and TRBJ2-1; 7 bases match TRBD2. V trimming: 7 bases; J trimming: 3 bases; junction bases outside the gene matches: 9. The CDR3 is 14 residues long. Germline V gene sequence: CDR1 SQVTM, CDR2 ANQGSEA. CDR3 coding DNA: TGCAGCGCCCTAGGGAGGGAGAGCTACAATGAGCAGTTCTTC. Translating gives CSALGRESYNEQFF.

There are many counts of this clonotype. Because the CDR3's place on the DNA is in doubt, the DNA is left out and the CDR3 is given as listed by TCRdb. This chain connects TRBV5-1 to TRBJ1-1; the table's D call, TRBD1, was not checked against the DNA. The CDR3 is 19 residues long, ends included. CDR1 SGHRS and CDR2 YFSETQ come from the germline V gene. CDR3 amino acids: CASSLGDRAFWRGYTEAFF.

A few counts support this clonotype. This rearrangement joins TRBV5-1 to TRBJ2-1; D is ambiguous. Germline V CDR1 and CDR2: SGHRS, YFSETQ. V gave up 2 bases and J gave up 7 bases, with 10 bases separating them. This CDR3 is built from 13 residues. CDR3 sequence reads: CASSFRSWNEQFF. Here the CDR3 DNA reads TGCGCCAGCAGCTTCCGGAGCTGGAATGAGCAGTTCTTC.

This clonotype was seen repeatedly, ten times or more. The V and J genes are TRBV12-3 or TRBV12-4 and TRBJ1-5; 7 bases fit TRBD1. J gave up 6 bases and V 1 base, and 3 bases lay outside the gene matches. The CDR3 loop spans 14 amino acids. The chain's CDR3 is CASSLGTGRQPQHF. The CDR3, as DNA: TGTGCCAGCAGTTTAGGGACAGGCCGTCAGCCCCAGCATTTT.

Relative to its sample, this clonotype is medium-sized (0.01 to 0.1%). The chain employs TRBV29-1 and TRBJ1-5; D gene ambiguous. CDR3 length equals 13 residues. Trimming stripped 0 bases from V and 5 bases from J, with 8 bases between. Looked up from germline, CDR1 is SQVTM and CDR2 is ANQGSEA. The CDR3 spells CSVEDSGDQPQHF. The CDR3 region has the DNA TGCAGCGTTGAAGATTCTGGAGATCAGCCCCAGCATTTT.

This clonotype is classed as medium-sized (0.01 to 0.1%). This sequence joins TRBV5-1 and TRBJ2-1; no definite D call. From germline, CDR1 is SGHRS and CDR2 YFSETQ. The CDR3 length is 15 residues. V dropped 4 bases and J dropped 0 bases, with 11 bases sitting between them. CDR3 nucleotide sequence: TGCGCCAGCAGCGCAGCTGTTAGCTCCTACAATGAGCAGTTCTTC. Translation: CASSAAVSSYNEQFF.

This clonotype was recorded many times. The gene calls are TRBV27 and TRBJ1-2; 7 nucleotides line up with TRBD1. J was trimmed by 8 bases and V by 0 bases; bases with no gene match: 15. Germline CDR1 MNHEY, CDR2 SMNVEV (reference sequence). The CDR3 spans 17 residues. In DNA form, the CDR3 reads TGTGCCAGCAGTTTATCGGGACAGATCAAATTACAACGAGGCTACACCTTC. Translating gives CASSLSGQIKLQRGYTF.